Listed below are T cell receptor beta chains from one sample, sequenced in a study of cytomegalovirus exposure and HLA in healthy donors. Clones were sequenced by immunoSEQ multiplex PCR, and TCRdb holds only the in-frame ones, with some missing. The data hold tens of thousands of clones, with 78% observed a single time. The sample comprised PBMCs. The receptors shown here come from a woman between 35 and 50 years old in good health and CMV-seropositive. The CDR3 runs from the conserved cysteine through the conserved F or W. The order of the fields is J gene, V gene, D gene, clone size, CDR3 protein, CDR3 DNA. D genes are given only for firm matches. Clone size, where shown, is once, few, many, or a class for clones that have expanded.

J gene: TRBJ1-2
V gene: TRBV6-1
D gene: TRBD1
clone size: .
CDR3 protein: CASSERGGARYGYTF
CDR3 DNA: TGTGCCAGCAGTGAGCGAGGGGGCGCTCGGTATGGCTACACCTTC

J gene: TRBJ2-7
V gene: TRBV30
D gene: .
clone size: .
CDR3 protein: CAWSRTPSYEQYF
CDR3 DNA: TGTGCCTGGAGTCGAACTCCATCCTACGAGCAGTACTTC

J gene: TRBJ2-3
V gene: TRBV5-3
D gene: TRBD2
clone size: few
CDR3 protein: CARSYSGRGADTQYF
CDR3 DNA: TGTGCCAGAAGTTATAGCGGGAGAGGCGCAGATACGCAGTATTTT

J gene: TRBJ2-1
V gene: TRBV9
D gene: TRBD2
clone size: few
CDR3 protein: CASSVEGSGINEQFF
CDR3 DNA: TGTGCCAGCAGCGTAGAGGGTAGCGGGATCAATGAGCAGTTCTTC

J gene: TRBJ2-2
V gene: TRBV6-4
D gene: .
clone size: .
CDR3 protein: CASSPRRDFTGELFF
CDR3 DNA: TGTGCCAGCAGTCCGAGGCGGGACTTCACCGGGGAGCTGTTTTTT

J gene: TRBJ2-7
V gene: TRBV28
D gene: TRBD2
clone size: .
CDR3 protein: CASKLAGSTYEQYF
CDR3 DNA: TGTGCCAGCAAGTTAGCGGGTTCCACCTACGAGCAGTACTTC

J gene: TRBJ1-1
V gene: TRBV10-3
D gene: .
clone size: .
CDR3 protein: CAISESQDVNTEAFF
CDR3 DNA: TGCGCCATCAGTGAGTCGCAGGATGTAAACACTGAAGCTTTCTTT

J gene: TRBJ2-7
V gene: TRBV5-1
D gene: TRBD1
clone size: .
CDR3 protein: CASSAGTGVIEQYF
CDR3 DNA: TGCGCCAGCAGCGCCGGGACAGGGGTCATCGAGCAGTACTTC

J gene: TRBJ2-2
V gene: TRBV7-2
D gene: TRBD2
clone size: .
CDR3 protein: CAGAASGNTGELFF
CDR3 DNA: TGTGCCGGCGCGGCTAGCGGCAACACCGGGGAGCTGTTTTTT

J gene: TRBJ1-1
V gene: TRBV27
D gene: .
clone size: .
CDR3 protein: CASRKEGVLTEAFF
CDR3 DNA: TGTGCCAGCAGAAAAGAGGGGGTTTTGACTGAAGCTTTCTTT

J gene: TRBJ2-5
V gene: TRBV19
D gene: TRBD1
clone size: .
CDR3 protein: CASSKLFGTVQETQYF
CDR3 DNA: TGTGCCAGTAGTAAGCTTTTTGGGACAGTCCAAGAGACCCAGTACTTC

J gene: TRBJ2-7
V gene: TRBV7-2
D gene: TRBD1
clone size: .
CDR3 protein: CASSPLRGQGYEQYF
CDR3 DNA: TGTGCCAGCAGCCCCCTCCGGGGACAGGGCTACGAGCAGTACTTC

J gene: TRBJ2-7
V gene: TRBV13
D gene: TRBD1
clone size: .
CDR3 protein: CASSPPLGQLREQYF
CDR3 DNA: TGTGCCAGCAGCCCACCGTTGGGACAGTTACGAGAGCAGTACTTC

J gene: TRBJ2-7
V gene: TRBV7-8
D gene: .
clone size: .
CDR3 protein: CASSPLREQYF
CDR3 DNA: TGTGCCAGCAGCCCCTTACGCGAGCAGTACTTC

J gene: TRBJ2-7
V gene: TRBV4-3
D gene: TRBD2
clone size: .
CDR3 protein: CASSQGASGSYEQYF
CDR3 DNA: TGCGCCAGCAGCCAAGGGGCAAGCGGGAGCTACGAGCAGTACTTC

J gene: TRBJ2-3
V gene: TRBV11-2
D gene: TRBD2
clone size: once
CDR3 protein: CASSLLSGSTDTQYF
CDR3 DNA: TGTGCCAGCAGCTTACTAAGCGGGAGTACAGATACGCAGTATTTT

J gene: TRBJ1-2
V gene: TRBV4-1
D gene: .
clone size: .
CDR3 protein: CASSQYRLYGYTF
CDR3 DNA: TGCGCCAGCAGCCAGTACAGATTGTATGGCTACACCTTC

J gene: TRBJ2-7
V gene: TRBV19
D gene: TRBD2
clone size: .
CDR3 protein: CASSIVPSGTTYEQYF
CDR3 DNA: TGTGCCAGTAGTATAGTTCCTAGCGGGACGACCTACGAGCAGTACTTC

J gene: TRBJ2-1
V gene: TRBV21-1
D gene: .
clone size: once
CDR3 protein: CASSLISEQFF
CDR3 DNA: TGTGCCAGCAGCCTTATCTCTGAGCAGTTCTTC

J gene: TRBJ1-2
V gene: TRBV19
D gene: TRBD1
clone size: .
CDR3 protein: CASSTTGDYGYTF
CDR3 DNA: TGTGCCAGTAGTACGACAGGGGACTATGGCTACACCTTC

J gene: TRBJ2-5
V gene: TRBV7-2
D gene: TRBD2
clone size: .
CDR3 protein: CASSLTGGKETQYF
CDR3 DNA: TGTGCCAGCAGCTTAACCGGGGGGAAAGAGACCCAGTACTTC

J gene: TRBJ2-5
V gene: TRBV27
D gene: .
clone size: .
CDR3 protein: CASRDWSEGQETQYF
CDR3 DNA: TGTGCCAGCAGAGATTGGTCGGAGGGCCAAGAGACCCAGTACTTC

J gene: TRBJ1-1
V gene: TRBV18
D gene: .
clone size: many
CDR3 protein: CASSPKTENTEAFF
CDR3 DNA: TGTGCCAGCTCACCGAAGACAGAGAACACTGAAGCTTTCTTT

J gene: TRBJ1-2
V gene: TRBV15
D gene: .
clone size: .
CDR3 protein: CATSKRGEHYGYTF
CDR3 DNA: TGTGCCACCAGCAAACGGGGGGAACACTATGGCTACACCTTC

J gene: TRBJ2-1
V gene: TRBV5-6
D gene: .
clone size: .
CDR3 protein: CASSLNYEQFF
CDR3 DNA: TGTGCCAGCAGCTTGAACTATGAGCAGTTCTTC

J gene: TRBJ2-5
V gene: TRBV2
D gene: TRBD2
clone size: .
CDR3 protein: CATRLAGGETQYF
CDR3 DNA: TGTGCCACCCGACTAGCGGGAGGGGAGACCCAGTACTTC

J gene: TRBJ2-7
V gene: TRBV28
D gene: TRBD2
clone size: .
CDR3 protein: CASSLVAGGPDEQYF
CDR3 DNA: TGTGCCAGCAGTTTAGTGGCGGGAGGGCCTGACGAGCAGTACTTC

J gene: TRBJ2-7
V gene: TRBV28
D gene: .
clone size: .
CDR3 protein: CASTSDSPHEQYF
CDR3 DNA: TGTGCCAGCACCTCGGACAGTCCCCACGAGCAGTACTTC

J gene: TRBJ2-3
V gene: TRBV7-3
D gene: .
clone size: once
CDR3 protein: CASSLTPADTQYF
CDR3 DNA: TGTGCCAGCAGCTTAACTCCTGCAGATACGCAGTATTTT

J gene: TRBJ2-1
V gene: TRBV7-3
D gene: .
clone size: once
CDR3 protein: CASSLTERVDEQFF
CDR3 DNA: TGTGCCAGCAGCTTAACCGAGCGGGTGGATGAGCAGTTCTTC

J gene: TRBJ1-2
V gene: TRBV27
D gene: .
clone size: .
CDR3 protein: CASSLYAGPTNYGYPF
CDR3 DNA: TGTGCCAGCAGTTTATATGCGGGGCCCACTAACTATGGCTACCCCTTC

J gene: TRBJ2-1
V gene: TRBV7-2
D gene: TRBD2
clone size: .
CDR3 protein: CASSLVGTSGRANNEQFF
CDR3 DNA: TGTGCCAGCAGCTTAGTGGGGACTAGCGGGAGGGCCAACAATGAGCAGTTCTTC

J gene: TRBJ2-1
V gene: TRBV6-1
D gene: TRBD1
clone size: .
CDR3 protein: CASSEDRGAYNEQFF
CDR3 DNA: TGTGCCAGCAGTGAAGACAGGGGGGCCTACAATGAGCAGTTCTTC

J gene: TRBJ2-7
V gene: TRBV7-9
D gene: TRBD2
clone size: .
CDR3 protein: CASSSDSGMAYEQYF
CDR3 DNA: TGTGCCAGCAGCTCCGATAGCGGGATGGCCTACGAGCAGTACTTC

J gene: TRBJ2-3
V gene: TRBV15
D gene: TRBD2
clone size: .
CDR3 protein: CATSIALAGFPFYDTDTQYF
CDR3 DNA: TGTGCCACCAGTATAGCACTAGCGGGATTCCCCTTCTACGACACAGATACGCAGTATTTT

J gene: TRBJ2-4
V gene: TRBV19
D gene: .
clone size: .
CDR3 protein: CASSISAAGRGNIQYF
CDR3 DNA: TGTGCCAGTAGTATATCGGCCGCCGGGCGGGGAAACATTCAGTACTTC

J gene: TRBJ1-1
V gene: TRBV28
D gene: .
clone size: .
CDR3 protein: CASRDGQMNTEAFF
CDR3 DNA: TGTGCCAGCAGAGATGGACAGATGAACACTGAAGCTTTCTTT

J gene: TRBJ1-6
V gene: TRBV27
D gene: .
clone size: .
CDR3 protein: CASSLRYSPLHF
CDR3 DNA: TGTGCCAGCAGTTTGCGCTATTCACCCCTCCACTTT

J gene: TRBJ2-7
V gene: TRBV27
D gene: .
clone size: .
CDR3 protein: CASSFLSNFEQYF
CDR3 DNA: TGTGCCAGCAGTTTTCTATCGAATTTCGAGCAGTACTTC

J gene: TRBJ1-1
V gene: TRBV5-1
D gene: .
clone size: .
CDR3 protein: CASSRGETEAFF
CDR3 DNA: TGCGCCAGCAGCCGGGGGGAGACTGAAGCTTTCTTT